This T cell receptor (beta chain) came from a study of T-cell memory formation after mild COVID-19. Regarding this clonotype: The antigen is not known.

Study-wide results and caveats: CD4+ clones that contracted lay mainly in CM and EM; CD8+ ones lay in EMRA. Later expanders leaned CD4+, whereas day 15 to 85 contracting clones were balanced CD4/CD8. Proof of SARS-CoV-2 specificity was absent for the second-wave clones that crested on day 37.

From 5'RACE with constant-segment primers came TCR alpha and TCR beta cDNA libraries that carried sample barcodes and UMIs. MiXCR, run by TCRdb on the 5' RACE reads, gives a single entry per CDR3 protein. The table lists roughly 170,000 distinct CDR3 sequences, about a fifth of them singletons. This CDR3 is built from 14 residues. Germline V gives CDR1 LNHDA, CDR2 SQIVND (reference sequence). V shed 6 bases and J shed 0 bases, with 8 bases lying between them. This TCR was sampled from a man aged 18 to 29 who had mild COVID-19 (a few samples of this study predate the infection). Cell type and time point are not known. The J gene is TRBJ1-4, the V gene TRBV19; D gene uncertain. Sample: PBMCs or a T cell subset sorted from them (not recorded which). CDR3 amino acids: CASSGLATNEKLFF. Written as DNA, the CDR3 is TGTGCCAGTAGCGGACTGGCAACTAATGAAAAACTGTTTTTT.